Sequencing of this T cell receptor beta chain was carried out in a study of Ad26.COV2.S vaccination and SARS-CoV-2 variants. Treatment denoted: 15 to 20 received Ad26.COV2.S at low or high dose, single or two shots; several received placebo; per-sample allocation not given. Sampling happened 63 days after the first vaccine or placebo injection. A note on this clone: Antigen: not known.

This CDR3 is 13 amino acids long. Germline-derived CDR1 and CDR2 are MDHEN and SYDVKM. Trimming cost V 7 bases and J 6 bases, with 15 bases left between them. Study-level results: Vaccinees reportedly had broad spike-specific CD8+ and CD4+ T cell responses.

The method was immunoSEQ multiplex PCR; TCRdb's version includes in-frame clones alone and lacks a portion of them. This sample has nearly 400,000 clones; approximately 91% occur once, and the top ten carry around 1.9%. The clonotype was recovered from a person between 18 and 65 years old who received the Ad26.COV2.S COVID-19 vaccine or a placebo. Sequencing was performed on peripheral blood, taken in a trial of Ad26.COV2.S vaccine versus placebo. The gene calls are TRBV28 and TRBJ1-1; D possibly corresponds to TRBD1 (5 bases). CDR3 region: CASTLLQVAEAFF. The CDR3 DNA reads TGTGCCAGCACTCTCCTACAGGTGGCTGAAGCTTTCTTT.